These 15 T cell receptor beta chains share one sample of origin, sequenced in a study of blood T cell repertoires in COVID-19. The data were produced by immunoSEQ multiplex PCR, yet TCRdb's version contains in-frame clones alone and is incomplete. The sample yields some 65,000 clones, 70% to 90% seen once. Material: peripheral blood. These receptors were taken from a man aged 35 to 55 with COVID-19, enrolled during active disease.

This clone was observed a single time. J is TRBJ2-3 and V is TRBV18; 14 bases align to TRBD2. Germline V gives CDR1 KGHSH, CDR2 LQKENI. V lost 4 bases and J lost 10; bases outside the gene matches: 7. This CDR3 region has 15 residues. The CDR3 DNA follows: TGTGCCAGCTCACTGGGACTAGCGGGGGCCAGGGCGCAGTATTTT. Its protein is CASSLGLAGARAQYF.

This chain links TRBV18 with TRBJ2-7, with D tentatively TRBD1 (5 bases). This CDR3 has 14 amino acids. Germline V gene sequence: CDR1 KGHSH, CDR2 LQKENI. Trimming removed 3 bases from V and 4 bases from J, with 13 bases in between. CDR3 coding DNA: TGTGCCAGCTCACCTTCGGACACTAATTACGAGCAGTACTTC. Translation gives CASSPSDTNYEQYF.

CDR3 bases: TGTGCCAGCAGCAAACAGGGGGACTATGGCTACACCTTC. This sequence encodes CASSKQGDYGYTF. The J gene is TRBJ1-2, the V gene TRBV12-3 or TRBV12-4; 8 positions agree with TRBD1. V dropped 6 bases and J dropped 3; count of bases not matched to a gene: 3. This CDR3 region has 13 residues.

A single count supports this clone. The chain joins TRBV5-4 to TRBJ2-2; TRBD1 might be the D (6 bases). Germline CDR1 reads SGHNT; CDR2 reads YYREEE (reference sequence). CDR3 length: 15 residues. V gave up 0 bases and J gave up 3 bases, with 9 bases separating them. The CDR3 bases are TGTGCCAGCAGCTTGGGGACAGCTTACACCGGGGAGCTGTTTTTT. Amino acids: CASSLGTAYTGELFF.

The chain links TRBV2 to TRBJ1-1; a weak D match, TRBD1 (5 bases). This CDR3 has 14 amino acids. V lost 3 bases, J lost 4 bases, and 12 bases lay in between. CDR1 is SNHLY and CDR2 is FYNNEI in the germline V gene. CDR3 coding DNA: TGTGCCAGCAGTGAGCAGGGTGAATTCACTGAAGCTTTCTTT. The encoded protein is CASSEQGEFTEAFF.

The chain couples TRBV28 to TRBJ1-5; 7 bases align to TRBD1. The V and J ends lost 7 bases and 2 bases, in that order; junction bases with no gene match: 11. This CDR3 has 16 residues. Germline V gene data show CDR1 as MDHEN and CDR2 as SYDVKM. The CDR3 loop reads CASKAPLGQGNQPQHF. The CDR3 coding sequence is TGTGCCAGCAAAGCTCCCCTCGGACAGGGCAATCAGCCCCAGCATTTT.

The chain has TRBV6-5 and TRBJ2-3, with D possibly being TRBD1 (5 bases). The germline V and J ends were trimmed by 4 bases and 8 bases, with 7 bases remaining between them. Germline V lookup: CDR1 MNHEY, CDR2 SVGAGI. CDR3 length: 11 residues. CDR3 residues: CASSSQGTQYF. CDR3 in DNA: TGTGCCAGCAGTTCCCAGGGTACGCAGTATTTT.

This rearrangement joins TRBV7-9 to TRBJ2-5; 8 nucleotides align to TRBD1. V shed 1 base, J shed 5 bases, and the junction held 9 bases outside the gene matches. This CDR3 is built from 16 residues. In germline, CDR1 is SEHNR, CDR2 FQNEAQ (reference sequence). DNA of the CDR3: TGTGCCAGCAGCTTAGGACAGGGGCAATCGGTTGAGACCCAGTACTTC. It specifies CASSLGQGQSVETQYF.

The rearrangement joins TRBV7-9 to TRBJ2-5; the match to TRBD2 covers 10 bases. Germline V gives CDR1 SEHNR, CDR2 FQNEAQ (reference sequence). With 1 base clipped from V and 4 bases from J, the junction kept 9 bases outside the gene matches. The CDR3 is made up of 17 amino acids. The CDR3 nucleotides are TGTGCCAGCAGCTTAGGTCTAGCGGGGGCGACTGGAGAGACCCAGTACTTC. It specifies CASSLGLAGATGETQYF. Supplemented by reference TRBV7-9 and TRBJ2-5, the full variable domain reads DTGVSQNPRHKITKRGQNVTFRCDPISEHNRLYWYRQTLGQGPEFLTYFQNEAQLEKSRLLSDRFSAERPKGSFSTLEIQRTEQGDSAMYLCASSLGLAGATGETQYFGPGTRLLVL.

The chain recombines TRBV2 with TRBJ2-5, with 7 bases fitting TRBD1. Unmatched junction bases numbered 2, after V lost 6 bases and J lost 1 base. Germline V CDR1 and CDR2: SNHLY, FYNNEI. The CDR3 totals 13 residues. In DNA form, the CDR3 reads TGTGCCAGCAGCGGGGACAGCCAAGAGACCCAGTACTTC. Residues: CASSGDSQETQYF.

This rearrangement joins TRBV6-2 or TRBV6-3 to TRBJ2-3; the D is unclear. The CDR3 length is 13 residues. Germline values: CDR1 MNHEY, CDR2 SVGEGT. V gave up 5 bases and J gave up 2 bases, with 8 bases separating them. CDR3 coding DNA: TGTGCCAGCAGTGAGGAGTTCACAGATACGCAGTATTTT. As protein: CASSEEFTDTQYF.

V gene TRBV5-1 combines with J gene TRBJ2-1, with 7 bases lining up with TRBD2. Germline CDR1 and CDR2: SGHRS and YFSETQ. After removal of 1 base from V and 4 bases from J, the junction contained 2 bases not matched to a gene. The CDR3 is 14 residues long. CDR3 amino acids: CASSLQAGYNEQFF. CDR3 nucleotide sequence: TGCGCCAGCAGCTTGCAAGCGGGGTACAATGAGCAGTTCTTC.

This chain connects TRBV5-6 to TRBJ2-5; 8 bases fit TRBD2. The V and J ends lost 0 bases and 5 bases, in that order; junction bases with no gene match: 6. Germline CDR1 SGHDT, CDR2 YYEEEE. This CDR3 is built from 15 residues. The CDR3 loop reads CASSLVGTSAETQYF. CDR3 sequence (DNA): TGTGCCAGCAGCTTGGTAGGGACTAGTGCGGAGACCCAGTACTTC.

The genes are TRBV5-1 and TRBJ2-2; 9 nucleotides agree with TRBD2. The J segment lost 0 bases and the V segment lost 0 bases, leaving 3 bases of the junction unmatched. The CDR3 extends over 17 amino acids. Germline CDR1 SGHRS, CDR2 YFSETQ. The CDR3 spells CASSLEASGTNTGELFF. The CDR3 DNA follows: TGCGCCAGCAGCTTGGAGGCTAGCGGGACGAACACCGGGGAGCTGTTTTTT.

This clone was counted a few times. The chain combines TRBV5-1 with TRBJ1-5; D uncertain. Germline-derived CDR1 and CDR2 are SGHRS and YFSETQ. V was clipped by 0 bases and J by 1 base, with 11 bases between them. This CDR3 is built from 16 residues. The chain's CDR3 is CASSLGAASSNQPQHF. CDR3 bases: TGCGCCAGCAGCTTGGGGGCAGCTTCCAGCAATCAGCCCCAGCATTTT.